This T cell receptor (beta chain) was sequenced for a study of chemoradiotherapy in HPV16-positive cancers. Whole-study findings and limits: Candidate HPV-specific clones and E7-related TCR motifs grew in tumor during treatment. For HPV16-positive patients, expanding HPV-responsive T cells associated with longer recurrence-free survival.

The CDR3 loop spans 16 amino acids. Germline CDR1 is SEHNR and CDR2 is FQNEAQ (reference sequence). V shed 5 bases and J shed 3 bases, with 20 bases lying between them. Comments on this clone: The target antigen is unknown.

TCRdb keeps only in-frame clones here, not all; method: immunoSEQ multiplex PCR. The repertoire holds over 30,000 clones, with around 87% as singletons. The sample consisted of blood, taken from a patient who underwent chemoradiotherapy. The rearrangement links TRBV7-9 to TRBJ2-7, with D perhaps being TRBD1 or TRBD2 (5 bases each). The receptor was isolated from a human donor with HPV-associated anogenital cancer. Here the CDR3 DNA reads TGTGCCAGCAGCCCCCAGGGACCCGCCACAGACTACGAGCAGTACTTC. It specifies CASSPQGPATDYEQYF.